The 16 T cell receptor beta chains below were found in one sample sequenced in a study of cytotoxic CD8 clonotypes in ibrutinib-treated CLL. Profiled with immunoSEQ multiplex PCR; TCRdb holds only in-frame clones, not every one. The data show 130,000 to 150,000 clones, 70% to 80% seen once. This material consisted of PBMCs, taken after 12 months of ibrutinib treatment. Receptors were obtained from a human donor with chronic lymphocytic leukemia.

This sequence joins TRBV29-1 and TRBJ2-7, with 11 bases matching TRBD1. Germline CDR1 is SQVTM and CDR2 is ANQGSEA. J lost 4 bases, V lost 6 bases, and 8 bases had no gene match. The CDR3 contains 14 residues. The CDR3 DNA reads TGCAGCGTCCCCCGGGACAGGGGGAAATACGAGCAGTACTTC. Its translation is CSVPRDRGKYEQYF.

CDR3 sequence: CASSQRLTGTNEKLFF. For the CDR3, the DNA is TGTGCCAGCAGCCAGAGATTGACAGGAACTAATGAAAAACTGTTTTTT. The V call is TRBV5-5, the J call TRBJ1-4; TRBD1 might be the D (6 bases). Germline values: CDR1 SGHKS, CDR2 YYEKEE (reference sequence). The CDR3 extends over 16 amino acids. The V and J ends lost 4 bases and 1 base respectively, with 14 bases between them.

This sequence joins TRBV18 and TRBJ1-2; D call uncertain. Trimming took 0 bases from V and 6 from J, leaving 11 bases between them. CDR1 KGHSH and CDR2 LQKENI come from the germline V gene. The CDR3 is 14 residues long. The CDR3 nucleotides are TGTGCCAGCTCACCACCCCCAGGAAGACATGGCTACACCTTC. Translation: CASSPPPGRHGYTF.

The chain joins TRBV5-1 to TRBJ2-1; TRBD2 aligns across 11 bases. V lost 4 bases, J lost 2 bases, and 5 bases stayed unmatched. CDR3 length: 16 residues. Germline loops: CDR1 SGHRS, CDR2 YFSETQ. The CDR3 region is CASSLIAGGPYNEQFF. Here the CDR3 DNA reads TGCGCCAGCAGCCTGATAGCGGGAGGGCCCTACAATGAGCAGTTCTTC.

The chain combines TRBV18 with TRBJ2-4; the match to TRBD2 covers 12 bases. With 6 bases clipped from V and 8 bases from J, the junction kept 8 bases outside the gene matches. The CDR3 totals 15 residues. Germline V gene sequence: CDR1 KGHSH, CDR2 LQKENI. CDR3 sequence reads: CASSPRLAGVDIQYF. For the CDR3, the DNA is TGTGCCAGCTCGCCCAGACTAGCGGGAGTCGACATTCAGTACTTC. Drawing the rest from reference TRBV18 and TRBJ2-4, the complete variable domain is NAGVMQNPRHLVRRRGQEARLRCSPMKGHSHVYWYRQLPEEGLKFMVYLQKENIIDESGMPKERFSAEFPKEGPSILRIQQVVRGDSAAYFCASSPRLAGVDIQYFGAGTRLSVL.

This clone was observed once. This chain connects TRBV6-1 to TRBJ2-3; 9 bases fit TRBD2. The J segment lost 0 bases and the V segment lost 5 bases, leaving 3 bases of the junction unmatched. There are 15 residues in the CDR3. Germline CDR1 MNHNS, CDR2 SASEGT. The CDR3 coding sequence is TGTGCCAGCAGTCGGACTAGCGCTAGCACAGATACGCAGTATTTT. Translated: CASSRTSASTDTQYF.

The chain carries TRBV6-1 and TRBJ2-5; tentatively, D is TRBD1 (7 bases). CDR1 is MNHNS and CDR2 is SASEGT in the germline V gene. The CDR3 runs 11 residues. V lost 6 bases, J lost 7 bases, and 9 bases lay in between. CDR3 loop: CASRQGGTQYF. For the CDR3, the DNA is TGTGCCAGCAGGCAGGGGGGGACCCAGTACTTC.

This clone was observed a few times. The chain couples TRBV9 to TRBJ2-7; tentative D call: TRBD2 (5 bases). Trimming removed 0 bases from V and 4 bases from J, with 11 bases in between. CDR1 and CDR2 (germline): SGDLS, YYNGEE. The CDR3 loop spans 14 amino acids. In DNA, the CDR3 is TGTGCCAGCAGCGTAGGTGGGAGCCCATACGAGCAGTACTTC. Amino acid sequence: CASSVGGSPYEQYF.

This chain uses TRBV27 with TRBJ2-1, with D unresolved. V was trimmed by 7 bases and J by 2 bases, leaving 6 bases between them. Germline lookup yields CDR1 MNHEY and CDR2 SMNVEV (reference sequence). The CDR3 spans 12 residues. The DNA for the CDR3 is TGTGCCAGCATAGGCACCTACAATGAGCAGTTCTTC. It encodes CASIGTYNEQFF.

The chain is built from TRBV4-3 and TRBJ1-2; D unresolved. Trimming pared 1 base from V and 1 base from J, leaving 13 bases between. Germline V gene sequence: CDR1 LGHNA, CDR2 YSLEER. CDR3 size: 16 residues. Here the CDR3 reads CASSQVKTPDNYGYTF. In DNA form, the CDR3 reads TGCGCCAGCAGCCAAGTTAAGACACCAGATAACTATGGCTACACCTTC.

The genes are TRBV6-1 and TRBJ2-2; 9 nucleotides agree with TRBD2. The J segment lost 1 base and the V segment lost 3 bases, leaving 6 bases of the junction unmatched. The CDR3 spans 17 residues. Germline lookup yields CDR1 MNHNS and CDR2 SASEGT. CDR3 sequence: CASSDPGLAMNTGELFF. The CDR3, as DNA: TGTGCCAGCAGTGACCCGGGACTAGCCATGAACACCGGGGAGCTGTTTTTT.

The chain recombines TRBV15 with TRBJ2-1, with D possibly called TRBD1 or TRBD2 (5 bases each). Trimming removed 5 bases from V and 4 bases from J, with 15 bases in between. The CDR3 runs to 15 residues. Per the germline V gene, CDR1 is LNHNV and CDR2 is YYDKDF (reference sequence). CDR3 sequence: CATSLTGAPYNEQFF. The CDR3 coding sequence is TGTGCCACCAGCCTCACCGGGGCGCCTTACAATGAGCAGTTCTTC.

The V gene is TRBV25-1, the J gene TRBJ1-2; D perhaps matches TRBD1 (5 bases). The CDR3 covers 12 residues. The germline gives CDR1 MGHDK, CDR2 SYGVNS. Trimming stripped 5 bases from V and 4 bases from J, with 8 bases between. The CDR3 nucleotides read TGTGCCAGCAGTCCCGGGGGCTATGGCTACACCTTC. It yields the protein CASSPGGYGYTF.

V is TRBV10-3 and J is TRBJ2-2; 7 bases are a match to TRBD1. This CDR3 comprises 12 residues. The germline V gene encodes CDR1 ENHRY and CDR2 SYGVKD. V shed 10 bases, J shed 6 bases, and the junction held 5 bases outside the gene matches. The CDR3 DNA follows: TGTGCCACCCAAACAGGGGCCGGGGAGCTGTTTTTT. It codes for CATQTGAGELFF.

The CDR3 loop reads CASSFIVRGTHSNQPQHF. As DNA, the CDR3 is TGTGCCAGCAGCTTTATCGTACGGGGGACACACAGCAATCAGCCCCAGCATTTT. The J gene is TRBJ1-5, the V gene TRBV5-4, with D perhaps TRBD1 (6 bases). V shed 2 bases and J shed 1 base, with 19 bases lying between them. CDR3 size: 18 residues. Germline assignment: CDR1 SGHNT and CDR2 YYREEE (reference sequence).

The CDR3 sequence is CASSQVVGDTQYF. The DNA for the CDR3 is TGTGCCAGCAGCCAAGTTGTAGGGGATACGCAGTATTTT. J is TRBJ2-3 and V is TRBV14; D unclear. The CDR3 is 13 amino acids. Trimming took 1 base from V and 6 from J, leaving 8 bases between them. Germline V gene sequence: CDR1 SGHDN, CDR2 FVKESK.